Detailed here is one T cell receptor (beta chain). Its target is unknown. The sample comes from a study of cytomegalovirus exposure and HLA in healthy donors. Study-level points and caveats: Testing in vitro showed a few CMV-associated chains specific for CMV antigens. High sensitivity and specificity were reportedly achieved when the classifier diagnosed cytomegalovirus status. First-cohort TCR clusters were later found to tend to co-occur in the 130 or so validation repertoires.

The data were produced by immunoSEQ multiplex PCR, yet TCRdb's version contains in-frame clones alone and is incomplete. The data show roughly 100,000 clones, about 87% seen once. It was the roughly 120-subject validation cohort, separate from the roughly 700-subject first cohort, to which the donors belonged. The length of the CDR3 is 14 residues. V shed 6 bases and J shed 7 bases, with 15 bases lying between them. From germline, CDR1 is MDHEN and CDR2 SYDVKM. The clonotype originates from a woman aged 18-29 years in good health and CMV-seropositive. The sequenced sample was PBMCs. This sequence joins TRBV28 and TRBJ1-4; D unclear. The CDR3 loop is CASRAPRYTEKLFF. CDR3 DNA: TGTGCCAGCAGAGCCCCTCGCTATACTGAAAAACTGTTTTTT.